The 29 T cell receptor beta chains below come from one sample, sequenced in a study of cytomegalovirus exposure and HLA in healthy donors. It was with 60 Vbeta and 13 Jbeta primers that the PCR ran. The table came from immunoSEQ multiplex PCR; TCRdb's copy has only in-frame clones and leaves some out. The table records around 110,000 clones, around 74% of them present only once. Sequenced material: PBMCs. The receptors were gathered from a woman under 30 in good health and CMV-seronegative.

The chain couples TRBV19 to TRBJ1-6; D perhaps matches TRBD1 (6 bases). The ends were cut back, 5 bases at V and 7 bases at J, with 15 bases in the middle. The germline CDR1 and CDR2 sequences are LNHDA and SQIVND (reference sequence). The CDR3 covers 15 residues. In DNA form, the CDR3 reads TGTGCCAGTAGTCCGCTGGACAGCCTGAATTCACCCCTCCACTTT. This translates into CASSPLDSLNSPLHF.

This chain links TRBV11-2 with TRBJ1-1; D may be TRBD1 (5 bases). Looked up from germline, CDR1 is SGHAT and CDR2 is FQNNGV. The CDR3 is 14 amino acids. Between the trimmed V and J ends, which lost 3 bases and 4 bases, there was a span of 12 bases. The CDR3 spells CASSFLPGGTEAFF. The CDR3 bases are TGTGCCAGCAGCTTCCTGCCCGGGGGCACTGAAGCTTTCTTT. Full variable domain (remainder filled in from reference TRBV11-2 and TRBJ1-1): EAGVAQSPRYKIIEKRQSVAFWCNPISGHATLYWYQQILGQGPKLLIQFQNNGVVDDSQLPKDRFSAERLKGVDSTLKIQPAKLEDSAVYLCASSFLPGGTEAFFGQGTRLTVV.

This clone is a singleton in its sample. This rearrangement joins TRBV5-4 to TRBJ1-2, with 7 bases lining up with TRBD1. Germline-derived CDR1 and CDR2 are SGHNT and YYREEE (reference sequence). The CDR3 length is 14 residues. V gave up 4 bases and J gave up 5 bases; unmatched junction bases: 8. The CDR3 nucleotides are TGTGCCAGCAGCACGAGGACAGGTCGATATGGCTACACCTTC. Residues: CASSTRTGRYGYTF. Drawing the rest from reference TRBV5-4 and TRBJ1-2, the complete variable domain is ETGVTQSPTHLIKTRGQQVTLRCSSQSGHNTVSWYQQALGQGPQFIFQYYREEENGRGNFPPRFSGLQFPNYSSELNVNALELDDSALYLCASSTRTGRYGYTFGSGTRLTVV.

The rearrangement links TRBV5-6 to TRBJ2-3; a possible D gene is TRBD1 (6 bases). The length of the CDR3 is 17 residues. The ends were cut back, 0 bases at V and 4 bases at J, with 18 bases in the middle. Germline CDR1 is SGHDT and CDR2 is YYEEEE. In DNA form, the CDR3 reads TGTGCCAGCAGCTTGGGCAGCAGGGCAGGGGTTTCAGATACGCAGTATTTT. Translation gives CASSLGSRAGVSDTQYF.

The CDR3, as DNA: TGTGCCACCCGGACTAGCACAGATACGCAGTATTTT. It encodes CATRTSTDTQYF. The chain uses TRBV2 and TRBJ2-3, with D perhaps matching TRBD2 (5 bases). Germline CDR1 and CDR2: SNHLY and FYNNEI. This CDR3 is built from 12 residues. The V gene lost 10 bases and the J gene lost 0 bases, with 8 bases spanning the gap.

The J gene is TRBJ2-7, the V gene TRBV5-8, with 10 bases identical to TRBD2. This CDR3 is built from 17 residues. V shed 4 bases, J shed 7 bases, and the junction held 17 bases outside the gene matches. CDR1 and CDR2 (germline): SGHTS, YDEGEE. CDR3 nucleotide sequence: TGTGCCAGCAGCCGCCGGATAGCGGGAGGCTCTACTAGGGAGCAGTACTTC. Protein sequence: CASSRRIAGGSTREQYF.

The V and J genes are TRBV6-5 and TRBJ2-7; TRBD1 is a possible D gene (6 bases). Germline CDR1 is MNHEY and CDR2 is SVGAGI. The CDR3 runs to 12 residues. V was cut by 7 bases and J by 3 bases, with 10 bases left in between. The DNA of the CDR3 is TGTGCCAGCAATAAACAGGGCTACGAGCAGTACTTC. This sequence encodes CASNKQGYEQYF.

The CDR3: CASSSAGLDEQFF. CDR3 coding DNA: TGTGCCAGCAGCAGCGCGGGGCTGGATGAGCAGTTCTTC. The chain is built from TRBV9 and TRBJ2-1; perhaps TRBD2 as D (6 bases). Trimming removed 4 bases at V and 8 bases at J, with 13 bases between. The germline V gene has CDR1 SGDLS and CDR2 YYNGEE. The CDR3 runs 13 residues. The variable domain in full, completed from reference TRBV9 and TRBJ2-1, reads DSGVTQTPKHLITATGQRVTLRCSPRSGDLSVYWYQQSLDQGLQFLIQYYNGEERAKGNILERFSAQQFPDLHSELNLSSLELGDSALYFCASSSAGLDEQFFGPGTRLTVL.

The genes are TRBV5-1 and TRBJ1-2; 12 bases agree with TRBD1. With 4 bases clipped from V and 7 bases from J, the junction kept 5 bases outside the gene matches. The CDR3 is 14 residues long. Germline V gene sequence: CDR1 SGHRS, CDR2 YFSETQ. CDR3 loop: CASSGTGGLSGYTF. As DNA, the CDR3 is TGCGCCAGCAGCGGGACAGGGGGCCTCAGTGGCTACACCTTC.

The rearrangement joins TRBV15 to TRBJ1-1, with 7 bases that match TRBD1. Germline CDR1 and CDR2: LNHNV and YYDKDF (reference sequence). This CDR3 region has 14 residues. V lost 10 bases and J lost 1; bases outside the gene matches: 9. The CDR3, as DNA: TGTGCCATCCAACCCAGGGGGTCGAACACTGAAGCTTTCTTT. This sequence encodes CAIQPRGSNTEAFF.

The rearrangement uses TRBV11-2 and TRBJ2-1; D is unclear. There are 11 residues in the CDR3. Between the trimmed V and J ends, which lost 5 bases and 6 bases, there was a span of 5 bases. The V gene's germline CDR1 is SGHAT and CDR2 FQNNGV. DNA of the CDR3: TGTGCCAGCAGCCCCTTCAATGAGCAGTTCTTC. Its protein is CASSPFNEQFF.

The chain recombines TRBV6-5 with TRBJ2-1, with D maybe TRBD1 (6 bases). The CDR3 sequence is 14 residues long. Trimming shortened V by 6 bases and J by 2 bases, and 11 bases separated the two germline ends. CDR1 is MNHEY and CDR2 is SVGAGI in the germline V gene. CDR3 region: CASRSGTTYNEQFF. In nucleotides, the CDR3 is TGTGCCAGCAGGTCCGGGACAACCTACAATGAGCAGTTCTTC.

This sequence joins TRBV7-6 and TRBJ2-3, with D unclear. This CDR3 comprises 15 residues. Per germline, CDR1 SGHVS and CDR2 FNYEAQ. V was clipped by 3 bases and J by 4 bases, with 14 bases between them. This CDR3 is CASSLVPSPADTQYF. In DNA, the CDR3 is TGTGCCAGCAGCTTGGTTCCAAGCCCCGCAGATACGCAGTATTTT.

The J gene is TRBJ1-1, the V gene TRBV28; 8 bases are shared with TRBD1. This CDR3 is built from 16 residues. V trimming: 0 bases; J trimming: 0 bases; junction bases outside the gene matches: 3. From germline, CDR1 is MDHEN and CDR2 SYDVKM. CDR3 DNA: TGTGCCAGCAGTTTATGGCAGGGGGCAATGAACACTGAAGCTTTCTTT. This gives the protein CASSLWQGAMNTEAFF.

The chain uses TRBV28 and TRBJ1-2; the D gene is possibly TRBD1 (6 bases). V was trimmed by 3 bases and J by 8 bases, leaving 13 bases between them. From germline, CDR1 is MDHEN and CDR2 SYDVKM. The CDR3 is made up of 13 amino acids. The DNA of the CDR3 is TGTGCCAGCAGTTTTTTGGGGGCGAGGGGCTACACCTTC. The encoded protein is CASSFLGARGYTF.

Only a few counts were recorded for this clone. The genes are TRBV5-6 and TRBJ2-5; 11 bases line up with TRBD2. After removal of 3 bases from V and 3 bases from J, the junction contained 10 bases not matched to a gene. The CDR3 contains 17 residues. Per germline, CDR1 SGHDT and CDR2 YYEEEE. The CDR3 DNA follows: TGTGCCAGCAGCTCCCGACTAGCGGGGCTACATAAAGAGACCCAGTACTTC. This codes for CASSSRLAGLHKETQYF.

The genes are TRBV5-6 and TRBJ1-2, with 9 bases matching TRBD1. Trimming cost V 2 bases and J 3 bases; bases outside gene matches: 2. The CDR3 extends over 14 amino acids. Looked up from germline, CDR1 is SGHDT and CDR2 is YYEEEE. The DNA of the CDR3 is TGTGCCAGCAGCTTCGGGACAGGGTACTATGGCTACACCTTC. It specifies CASSFGTGYYGYTF.

This chain links TRBV30 with TRBJ1-2, with a weak D call TRBD1 (5 bases). CDR1 GTSNPN and CDR2 SVGIG come from the germline V gene (reference sequence). The CDR3 has 12 amino acids. V was cut by 4 bases and J by 5 bases, with 11 bases left in between. The CDR3 loop is CAWNRRFYGYTF. The CDR3, as DNA: TGTGCCTGGAACAGGAGATTTTATGGCTACACCTTC.

The rearrangement uses TRBV5-6 and TRBJ2-5; D not certain. Trimming pared 6 bases from V and 0 bases from J, leaving 12 bases between. In germline, CDR1 is SGHDT, CDR2 YYEEEE. This CDR3 is built from 14 residues. DNA of the CDR3: TGTGCCAGCACCTTCTTTCTGTACCAAGAGACCCAGTACTTC. Protein sequence: CASTFFLYQETQYF.

V gene TRBV15 combines with J gene TRBJ1-4; tentative D call: TRBD1 (6 bases). Trimming stripped 0 bases from V and 9 bases from J, with 14 bases between. The CDR3 extends over 15 amino acids. Germline V gene data show CDR1 as LNHNV and CDR2 as YYDKDF (reference sequence). The chain's CDR3 is CATSRDLGTSQKLFF. In nucleotides, the CDR3 is TGTGCCACCAGCAGAGATCTGGGGACATCCCAAAAACTGTTTTTT.

This chain uses TRBV5-4 with TRBJ1-2, with D unresolved. Germline CDR1 SGHNT, CDR2 YYREEE (reference sequence). The CDR3 consists of 13 residues. The V and J ends lost 4 bases and 8 bases respectively, with 15 bases between them. CDR3 DNA sequence: TGTGCCAGCAGCCCAACGCGGGGAAAGGGCTACACCTTC. It encodes CASSPTRGKGYTF.

This chain uses TRBV5-1 with TRBJ1-5, with no clear D. The V gene's germline CDR1 is SGHRS and CDR2 YFSETQ. Between the trimmed V and J ends, which lost 0 bases and 2 bases, there was a span of 6 bases. This CDR3 comprises 14 residues. The CDR3 sequence: CASSLESGNQPQHF. For the CDR3, the DNA is TGCGCCAGCAGCTTGGAGTCAGGCAATCAGCCCCAGCATTTT.

This clone was detected only once. The chain combines TRBV5-1 with TRBJ1-4; weak D call: TRBD1 (5 bases). The CDR3 length is 19 residues. Germline V gene lookup returns CDR1 SGHRS and CDR2 YFSETQ. Trimming removed 0 bases from V and 0 bases from J, with 18 bases in between. CDR3 DNA sequence: TGCGCCAGCAGCTTGGAGAACAGGAAGGCTTTTGCAACTAATGAAAAACTGTTTTTT. It encodes CASSLENRKAFATNEKLFF.

In this sample, this clone turned up a few times. The chain carries TRBV9 and TRBJ2-2, with D perhaps matching TRBD1 (5 bases). The V gene's germline CDR1 is SGDLS and CDR2 YYNGEE. The V gene lost 3 bases and the J gene lost 0 bases, with 12 bases spanning the gap. CDR3 length: 16 amino acids. The CDR3 region is CASSGGAAPNTGELFF. The CDR3 region has the DNA TGTGCCAGCAGCGGGGGCGCAGCGCCGAACACCGGGGAGCTGTTTTTT.

This clone was counted a single time. This chain links TRBV19 with TRBJ1-4; 7 nucleotides align to TRBD1. The V and J ends lost 6 bases and 8 bases, in that order; junction bases with no gene match: 9. The CDR3 extends over 14 amino acids. Germline CDR1 and CDR2: LNHDA and SQIVND (reference sequence). The CDR3: CASSTGVLGEKLFF. CDR3 DNA: TGTGCCAGTAGCACAGGGGTCTTGGGGGAAAAACTGTTTTTT. Based on the CDR3 plus reference TRBV19 and TRBJ1-4, the full variable domain is DGGITQSPKYLFRKEGQNVTLSCEQNLNHDAMYWYRQDPGQGLRLIYYSQIVNDFQKGDIAEGYSVSREKKESFPLTVTSAQKNPTAFYLCASSTGVLGEKLFFGSGTQLSVL.

The chain combines TRBV7-6 with TRBJ2-7, with 8 bases lining up with TRBD1. Germline V gene lookup returns CDR1 SGHVS and CDR2 FNYEAQ. CDR3 size: 14 residues. Germline trimming cut 3 bases from V and 7 bases from J; bases unmatched to any gene: 8. The CDR3 sequence: CASSFQDRGGEQYF. In DNA, the CDR3 is TGTGCCAGCAGCTTTCAAGACAGGGGAGGAGAGCAGTACTTC. Variable domain in full (rest from reference TRBV7-6 and TRBJ2-7): GAGVSQSPRYKVTKRGQDVALRCDPISGHVSLYWYRQALGQGPEFLTYFNYEAQQDKSGLPNDRFSAERPEGSISTLTIQRTEQRDSAMYRCASSFQDRGGEQYFGPGTRLTVT.

The chain joins TRBV14 to TRBJ1-1; TRBD1 might be the D (6 bases). Germline CDR1 reads SGHDN; CDR2 reads FVKESK. V lost 4 bases and J lost 0, with 12 bases in between. This CDR3 comprises 15 residues. As DNA, the CDR3 is TGTGCCAGCAGCCTGGGCGGGGGGCTGAACACTGAAGCTTTCTTT. It specifies CASSLGGGLNTEAFF.

The V call is TRBV5-4, the J call TRBJ1-2; 9 bases fit TRBD1. Germline CDR1 is SGHNT and CDR2 is YYREEE (reference sequence). J was trimmed by 4 bases and V by 0 bases; bases with no gene match: 7. There are 16 residues in the CDR3. Here the CDR3 reads CASSLVGQGKSYGYTF. CDR3 DNA: TGTGCCAGCAGCTTGGTCGGACAGGGGAAAAGCTATGGCTACACCTTC. Full variable domain (outside the CDR3, taken from reference TRBV5-4 and TRBJ1-2): ETGVTQSPTHLIKTRGQQVTLRCSSQSGHNTVSWYQQALGQGPQFIFQYYREEENGRGNFPPRFSGLQFPNYSSELNVNALELDDSALYLCASSLVGQGKSYGYTFGSGTRLTVV.

The chain uses TRBV5-1 and TRBJ1-1; TRBD1 might be the D (5 bases). The CDR3 contains 15 residues. V gave up 0 bases and J gave up 0 bases, with 9 bases separating them. CDR1 SGHRS and CDR2 YFSETQ come from the germline V gene. CDR3 nucleotides: TGCGCCAGCAGCTTGGGGGGCGGTTTGAACACTGAAGCTTTCTTT. Translation: CASSLGGGLNTEAFF.